One TCR beta chain is described in this entry. This CDR3 has 15 amino acids. From germline, CDR1 is MGHRA and CDR2 YSYEKL. J gave up 0 bases and V 4 bases, and 3 bases lay outside the gene matches. Source study methods: How many nucleated cells were present was estimated from reference gene primer amplification. Some clones are missing from TCRdb's copy, which holds only in-frame ones; the method was immunoSEQ multiplex PCR. V and J calls and clone size are given by that table; D and trimming were obtained from the DNA. The sample gives around 250,000 clones, roughly 80% of which show up once; 5% is in the top ten. The source of the sample is a study of blood T cell repertoires in COVID-19. Study-wide background: Sources were T cells, B-cell-depleted T cells, or PBMCs; the material itself was cDNA or gDNA.

The chain recombines TRBV4-1 with TRBJ2-7; 10 bases are a match to TRBD2. The sequencing input was PBMCs or T cells enriched from blood (not recorded which). This clonotype originated in a man in his forties who had been exposed to COVID-19. The DNA of the CDR3 is TGCGCCAGCAGCCTAGGACTAGCGGCCTCCTACGAGCAGTACTTC. Translating gives CASSLGLAASYEQYF.